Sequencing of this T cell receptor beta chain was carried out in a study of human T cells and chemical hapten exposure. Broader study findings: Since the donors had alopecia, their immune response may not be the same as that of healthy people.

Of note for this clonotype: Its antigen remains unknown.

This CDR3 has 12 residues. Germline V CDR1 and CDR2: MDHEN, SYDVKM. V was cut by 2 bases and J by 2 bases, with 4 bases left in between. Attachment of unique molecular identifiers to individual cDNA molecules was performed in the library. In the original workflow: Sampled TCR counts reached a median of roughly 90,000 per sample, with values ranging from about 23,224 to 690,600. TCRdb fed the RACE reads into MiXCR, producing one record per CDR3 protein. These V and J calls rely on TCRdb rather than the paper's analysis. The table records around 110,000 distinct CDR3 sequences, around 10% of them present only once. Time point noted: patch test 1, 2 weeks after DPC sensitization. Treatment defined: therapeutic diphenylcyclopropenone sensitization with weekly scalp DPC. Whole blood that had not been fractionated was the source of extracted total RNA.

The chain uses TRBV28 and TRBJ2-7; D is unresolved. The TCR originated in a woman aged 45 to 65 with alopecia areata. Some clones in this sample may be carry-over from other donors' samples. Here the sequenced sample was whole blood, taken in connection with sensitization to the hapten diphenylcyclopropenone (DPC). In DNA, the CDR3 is TGTGCCAGCAGTTTAGTGGCCTACGAGCAGTACTTC. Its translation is CASSLVAYEQYF.